The 22 T cell receptor beta chains listed next were all sequenced from one sample in a study of cytomegalovirus exposure and HLA in healthy donors (TCRdb year 2017). Library construction relied on the immunoSEQ multiplex PCR assay. A mixture of 60 forward primers for TCR Vbeta segments and 13 reverse primers for TCR Jbeta segments was used in the multiplex PCR. TCRdb obtained this table from immuneACCESS and retained in-frame rearrangements with V and J assigned. These tables miss some clones; where compared with another copy, unresolved V genes account for less than half of the shortfall, and the remainder is unexplained. The sample includes 200,000 to 250,000 clones, with over 80% observed a single time. The top ten clonotypes cover 4.5% to 6% of the sample. Sequencing was carried out using PBMCs. These receptors were obtained from a woman in her thirties or forties in good health and CMV-seropositive.

The chain employs TRBV11-2 and TRBJ2-7; D might be TRBD2 (6 bases). The germline V gene has CDR1 SGHAT and CDR2 FQNNGV. The CDR3 is 17 residues long. Trimming took off 1 base at V and 1 base at J, with 17 bases between the two ends. The CDR3 nucleotides are TGTGCCAGCAGCTTAGCCCGGGACTCCCTCTATTCCTACGAGCAGTACTTC. Its protein product is CASSLARDSLYSYEQYF.

Here the CDR3 reads CASSVILTGSGYTF. CDR3 nucleotide sequence: TGTGCCAGCAGTGTCATACTGACAGGGAGTGGCTACACCTTC. The chain uses TRBV6-1 and TRBJ1-2, with 7 bases aligning to TRBD1. There are 14 residues in the CDR3. Losses at the gene ends were 4 bases for V and 7 bases for J; bases not matched to a gene: 9. Germline values: CDR1 MNHNS, CDR2 SASEGT.

The CDR3 nucleotides read TGTGCCAGCAGTGCCTCCACAGGGTTGAACACTGAAGCTTTCTTT. Encoded protein: CASSASTGLNTEAFF. The chain is built from TRBV6-5 and TRBJ1-1, with D perhaps matching TRBD1 (6 bases). Trimming shortened V by 5 bases and J by 0 bases, and 13 bases separated the two germline ends. The CDR3 is 15 residues long. Germline V gene data show CDR1 as MNHEY and CDR2 as SVGAGI.

This clone was picked up one time. The chain combines TRBV9 with TRBJ1-2; TRBD1 might be the D (6 bases). Germline-derived CDR1 and CDR2 are SGDLS and YYNGEE. The CDR3 sequence is 13 residues long. Trimming removed 5 bases from V and 7 bases from J, with 15 bases in between. The DNA of the CDR3 is TGTGCCAGCAGTCTGAGACAGGACGGTGGCTACACCTTC. Translating it yields CASSLRQDGGYTF.

The rearrangement links TRBV19 to TRBJ1-5; no reliable D call. The CDR3 has 15 residues. V lost 10 bases and J 9 bases, leaving 25 bases between the germline ends. CDR1 and CDR2 (germline): LNHDA, SQIVND (reference sequence). CDR3 protein: CATLPRGNPSTPQHF. The CDR3 DNA sequence: TGTGCCACCCTTCCGCGGGGAAATCCTTCTACGCCCCAGCATTTT. Together with reference TRBV19 and TRBJ1-5, the CDR3 gives the full variable domain: DGGITQSPKYLFRKEGQNVTLSCEQNLNHDAMYWYRQDPGQGLRLIYYSQIVNDFQKGDIAEGYSVSREKKESFPLTVTSAQKNPTAFYLCATLPRGNPSTPQHFGDGTRLSIL.

The chain couples TRBV9 to TRBJ2-3; no clear D. This CDR3 region has 13 residues. CDR1 is SGDLS, CDR2 YYNGEE, per germline. The V end was cut by 4 bases, the J end by 7 bases, with 13 bases between. The CDR3 DNA reads TGTGCCAGCAGCCTATCTCAAGAAAATACGCAGTATTTT. The encoded protein is CASSLSQENTQYF.

The J gene is TRBJ2-1, the V gene TRBV12-5, with D tentatively TRBD1 (6 bases). Trimming took 6 bases from V and 0 from J, leaving 12 bases between them. Germline assignment: CDR1 LGHNT and CDR2 FRNRAP. The CDR3 runs 15 residues. The CDR3, as DNA: TGTGCTAGTGGAAAGGGACAAAGCTCCTACAATGAGCAGTTCTTC. It is translated as CASGKGQSSYNEQFF. The full variable domain, in which reference TRBV12-5 and TRBJ2-1 provide the parts outside the CDR3, is DARVTQTPRHKVTEMGQEVTMRCQPILGHNTVFWYRQTMMQGLELLAYFRNRAPLDDSGMPKDRFSAEMPDATLATLKIQPSEPRDSAVYFCASGKGQSSYNEQFFGPGTRLTVL.

Comment on this clone: The sample holds other DNA sequences that translate to the same CDR3. The chain is built from TRBV4-3 and TRBJ1-1; possibly TRBD1 for D (5 bases). The CDR3 has 15 residues. The germline CDR1 and CDR2 sequences are LGHNA and YSLEER. V lost 0 bases and J 4 bases, leaving 12 bases between the germline ends. This CDR3 is CASSQDPGAPTEAFF. In DNA form, the CDR3 reads TGCGCCAGCAGCCAAGATCCTGGGGCGCCCACTGAAGCTTTCTTT.

The chain combines TRBV7-2 with TRBJ1-2; TRBD1 aligns across 7 bases. This CDR3 is 15 amino acids long. Per germline, CDR1 SGHTA and CDR2 FQGNSA. J gave up 2 bases and V 5 bases, and 8 bases lay outside the gene matches. CDR3 nucleotide sequence: TGTGCCAGCAGCCTAAACGCGGGACAGAACTATGGCTACACCTTC. It is translated as CASSLNAGQNYGYTF.

The rearrangement links TRBV19 to TRBJ2-2, with 7 bases identical to TRBD1. V gave up 0 bases and J gave up 3 bases; unmatched junction bases: 4. The CDR3 consists of 16 residues. The germline CDR1 and CDR2 sequences are LNHDA and SQIVND (reference sequence). The CDR3 region is CASSIERGQYTGELFF. In DNA, the CDR3 is TGTGCCAGTAGTATAGAGAGGGGACAGTACACCGGGGAGCTGTTTTTT.

This chain uses TRBV10-2 with TRBJ2-5; D may be TRBD1 (6 bases). The CDR3 length is 13 residues. V lost 8 bases, J lost 7 bases, and 17 bases lay in between. CDR1 and CDR2 from the germline V gene are WSHSY and SAAADI. In nucleotides, the CDR3 is TGCGCCAGCCTCCGGGACCAACAGGGGACCCAGTACTTC. Protein product: CASLRDQQGTQYF.

The chain carries TRBV5-1 and TRBJ2-3; 10 bases line up with TRBD1. This CDR3 has 14 amino acids. Germline CDR1 SGHRS, CDR2 YFSETQ. Trimming took 5 bases from V and 7 from J; bases not matched to a gene: 7. In DNA form, the CDR3 reads TGCGCCAGCAGGCCGGGACAGGGGATCAATACGCAGTATTTT. Translated, it gives CASRPGQGINTQYF.

V is TRBV5-8 and J is TRBJ1-1, with D maybe TRBD1 (5 bases). V gave up 2 bases and J gave up 4 bases, with 21 bases separating them. Germline values: CDR1 SGHTS, CDR2 YDEGEE. The CDR3 extends over 17 amino acids. CDR3 sequence reads: CASSFGFGGDRATEAFF. The CDR3 region has the DNA TGTGCCAGCAGCTTTGGGTTCGGGGGGGACCGTGCCACTGAAGCTTTCTTT.

The CDR3 bases are TGTGCCAGCAGCCCGGACAGGGTTAATGAAAAACTGTTTTTT. It codes for CASSPDRVNEKLFF. The chain joins TRBV7-2 to TRBJ1-4; TRBD1 agrees at 8 bases. Germline-derived CDR1 and CDR2 are SGHTA and FQGNSA. This CDR3 has 14 residues. V was pared by 5 bases and J by 4 bases, with 3 bases of the junction left unmatched.

The chain carries TRBV7-2 and TRBJ1-5; 7 nucleotides line up with TRBD1. CDR1 is SGHTA, CDR2 FQGNSA, per germline. The CDR3 is 13 amino acids. Germline trimming cut 5 bases from V and 4 bases from J; bases unmatched to any gene: 2. This chain's CDR3 is CASSGTANQPQHF. For the CDR3, the DNA is TGTGCCAGCAGCGGGACAGCAAATCAGCCCCAGCATTTT.

The chain uses TRBV7-9 and TRBJ2-5; 9 nucleotides align to TRBD2. Germline values: CDR1 SEHNR, CDR2 FQNEAQ (reference sequence). The trim removed 1 base at V and 4 bases at J, leaving 16 bases unmatched. There are 19 residues in the CDR3. The chain's CDR3 is CASSLGFGSAGGIRETQYF. CDR3 in DNA: TGTGCCAGCAGCTTAGGGTTCGGTTCAGCGGGAGGCATTCGAGAGACCCAGTACTTC.

V usage is TRBV30 and J usage is TRBJ2-1; the match to TRBD2 covers 11 bases. The V gene's germline CDR1 is GTSNPN and CDR2 SVGIG (reference sequence). The CDR3 length is 14 residues. The J segment lost 7 bases and the V segment lost 0 bases, leaving 2 bases of the junction unmatched. In nucleotides, the CDR3 is TGTGCCTGGAGTGTAGGGACTAGCGGAAATGAGCAGTTCTTC. This codes for CAWSVGTSGNEQFF.

CDR3 sequence reads: CASSQVLAGNKETQYF. The CDR3 DNA is TGTGCCAGCAGCCAAGTCCTAGCGGGGAATAAAGAGACCCAGTACTTC. The V call is TRBV14, the J call TRBJ2-5; 9 nucleotides align to TRBD2. This CDR3 has 16 residues. Trimming cost V 1 base and J 3 bases; bases outside gene matches: 6. Germline V gene sequence: CDR1 SGHDN, CDR2 FVKESK.

The chain links TRBV4-3 to TRBJ2-1, with D possibly TRBD1 on 5 matching bases. The CDR3 runs to 15 residues. V was cut by 0 bases and J by 7 bases, with 13 bases left in between. Germline assignment: CDR1 LGHNA and CDR2 YSLEER. Here the CDR3 reads CASSQDRQGGNEQFF. The CDR3 DNA reads as TGCGCCAGCAGCCAAGATAGGCAGGGTGGTAATGAGCAGTTCTTC.

The chain uses TRBV28 and TRBJ2-2, with 8 nucleotides matching TRBD2. Germline lookup yields CDR1 MDHEN and CDR2 SYDVKM. J lost 6 bases, V lost 6 bases, and 12 bases had no gene match. The CDR3 extends over 16 amino acids. CDR3 residues: CASSQGLERTAGELFF. CDR3 nucleotides: TGTGCCAGCAGCCAGGGACTAGAAAGAACCGCCGGGGAGCTGTTTTTT.

The chain employs TRBV2 and TRBJ1-2, with D uncertain. The germline gives CDR1 SNHLY, CDR2 FYNNEI. The CDR3 has 15 residues. Trimming stripped 5 bases from V and 4 bases from J, with 17 bases between. The CDR3 is CASSPSGALSYGYTF. In DNA, the CDR3 is TGTGCCAGCAGTCCATCCGGAGCACTTTCCTATGGCTACACCTTC. The whole variable domain, filled in from reference TRBV2 and TRBJ1-2, reads EPEVTQTPSHQVTQMGQEVILRCVPISNHLYFYWYRQILGQKVEFLVSFYNNEISEKSEIFDDQFSVERPDGSNFTLKIRSTKLEDSAMYFCASSPSGALSYGYTFGSGTRLTVV.

The rearrangement uses TRBV6-5 and TRBJ1-1; D not certain. Germline values: CDR1 MNHEY, CDR2 SVGAGI. The CDR3 extends over 14 amino acids. The V gene lost 2 bases and the J gene lost 4 bases, with 11 bases spanning the gap. The CDR3 region is CASSYAVRSTEAFF. The CDR3 DNA reads as TGTGCCAGCAGTTACGCAGTGAGGAGCACTGAAGCTTTCTTT.